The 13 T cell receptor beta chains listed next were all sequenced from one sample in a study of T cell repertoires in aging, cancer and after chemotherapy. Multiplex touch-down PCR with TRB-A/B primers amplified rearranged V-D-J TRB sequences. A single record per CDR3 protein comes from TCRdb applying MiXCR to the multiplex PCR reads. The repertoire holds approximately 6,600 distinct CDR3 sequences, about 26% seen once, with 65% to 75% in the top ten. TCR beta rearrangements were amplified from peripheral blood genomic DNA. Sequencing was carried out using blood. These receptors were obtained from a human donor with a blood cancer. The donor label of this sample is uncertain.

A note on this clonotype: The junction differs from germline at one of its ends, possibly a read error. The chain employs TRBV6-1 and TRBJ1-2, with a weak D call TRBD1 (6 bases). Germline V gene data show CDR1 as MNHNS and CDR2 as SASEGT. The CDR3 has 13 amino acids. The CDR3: CASSDVAGEGYTF. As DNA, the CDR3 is TGCGCCAGCAGTGACGTTGCAGGGGAGGGCTACACCTTC.

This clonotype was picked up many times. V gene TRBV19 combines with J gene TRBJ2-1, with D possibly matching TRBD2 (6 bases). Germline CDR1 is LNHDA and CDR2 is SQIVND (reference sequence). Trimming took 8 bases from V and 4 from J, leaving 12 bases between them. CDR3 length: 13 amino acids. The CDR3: CASARDFYNEQFF. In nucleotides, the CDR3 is TGTGCCAGTGCCCGGGACTTTTACAATGAGCAGTTCTTC.

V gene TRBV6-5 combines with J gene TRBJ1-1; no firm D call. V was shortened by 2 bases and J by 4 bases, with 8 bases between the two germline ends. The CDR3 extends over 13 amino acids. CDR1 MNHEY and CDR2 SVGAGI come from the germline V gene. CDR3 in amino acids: CASSYTEGTEAFF. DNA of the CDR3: TGTGCCAGCAGTTACACAGAGGGCACTGAAGCTTTCTTT.

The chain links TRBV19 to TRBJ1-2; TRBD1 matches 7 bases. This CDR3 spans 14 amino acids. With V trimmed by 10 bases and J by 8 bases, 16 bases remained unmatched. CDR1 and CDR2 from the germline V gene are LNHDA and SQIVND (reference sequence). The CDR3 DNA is TGTGCCACCCACCCCTCGGACAGGTTTGAGGGCTACACCTTC. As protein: CATHPSDRFEGYTF.

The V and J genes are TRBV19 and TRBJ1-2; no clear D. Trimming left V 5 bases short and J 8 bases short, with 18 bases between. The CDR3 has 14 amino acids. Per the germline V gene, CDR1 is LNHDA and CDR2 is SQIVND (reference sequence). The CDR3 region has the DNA TGTGCCAGTAGTCCAGGCCTAGCCTCGTTCGGCTACACCTTC. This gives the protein CASSPGLASFGYTF.

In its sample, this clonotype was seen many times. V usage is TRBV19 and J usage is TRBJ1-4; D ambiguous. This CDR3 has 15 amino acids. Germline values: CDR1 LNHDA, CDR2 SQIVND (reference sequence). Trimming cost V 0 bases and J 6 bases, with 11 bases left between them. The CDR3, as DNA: TGTGCCAGTAGTATAGAACCGGGGAGGGATGAAAAACTGTTTTTT. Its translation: CASSIEPGRDEKLFF.

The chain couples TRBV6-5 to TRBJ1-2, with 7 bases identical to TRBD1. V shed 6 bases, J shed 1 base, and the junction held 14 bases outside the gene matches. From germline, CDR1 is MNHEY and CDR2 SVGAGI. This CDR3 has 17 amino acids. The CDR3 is CASRPRTGLIFNYGYTF. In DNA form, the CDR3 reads TGTGCCAGCAGACCCCGGACAGGCCTAATTTTTAACTATGGCTACACCTTC.

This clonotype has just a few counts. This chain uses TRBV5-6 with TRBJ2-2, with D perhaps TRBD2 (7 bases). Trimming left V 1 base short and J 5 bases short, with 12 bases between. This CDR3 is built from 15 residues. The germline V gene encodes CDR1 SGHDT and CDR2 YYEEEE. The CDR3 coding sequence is TGTGCCAGCAGCTTGCGGGGGGCCTGGACCGGGGAGCTGTTTTTT. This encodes CASSLRGAWTGELFF. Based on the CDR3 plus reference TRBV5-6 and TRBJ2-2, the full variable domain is DAGVTQSPTHLIKTRGQQVTLRCSPKSGHDTVSWYQQALGQGPQFIFQYYEEEERQRGNFPDRFSGHQFPNYSSELNVNALLLGDSALYLCASSLRGAWTGELFFGEGSRLTVL.

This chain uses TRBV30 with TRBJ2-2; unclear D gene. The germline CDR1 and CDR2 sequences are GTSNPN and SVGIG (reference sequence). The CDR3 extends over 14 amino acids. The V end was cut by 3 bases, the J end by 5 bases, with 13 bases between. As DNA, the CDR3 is TGTGCCTGGAGCGTTAGGGTCGGGACCGGGGAGCTGTTTTTT. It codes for CAWSVRVGTGELFF.

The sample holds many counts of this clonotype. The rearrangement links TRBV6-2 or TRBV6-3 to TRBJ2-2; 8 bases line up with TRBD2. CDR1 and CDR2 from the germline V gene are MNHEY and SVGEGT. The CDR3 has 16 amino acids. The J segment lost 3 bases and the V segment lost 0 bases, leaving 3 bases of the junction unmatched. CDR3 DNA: TGTGCCAGCAGTTACTCGGCGGGGGGATACACCGGGGAGCTGTTTTTT. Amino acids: CASSYSAGGYTGELFF.

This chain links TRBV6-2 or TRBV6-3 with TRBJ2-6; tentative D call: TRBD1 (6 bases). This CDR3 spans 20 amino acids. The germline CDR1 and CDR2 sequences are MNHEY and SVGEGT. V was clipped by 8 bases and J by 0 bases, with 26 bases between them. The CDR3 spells CASPHRGGPRDRSGANVLTF. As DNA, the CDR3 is TGTGCCAGCCCTCACCGAGGGGGTCCAAGAGATCGCTCTGGGGCCAACGTCCTGACTTTC.

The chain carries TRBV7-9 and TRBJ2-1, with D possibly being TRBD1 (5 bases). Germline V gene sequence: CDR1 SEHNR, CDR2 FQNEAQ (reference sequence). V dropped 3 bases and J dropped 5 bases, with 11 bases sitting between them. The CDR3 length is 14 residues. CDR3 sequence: CASSFMWGDNEQFF. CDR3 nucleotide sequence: TGTGCCAGCAGCTTTATGTGGGGCGACAATGAGCAGTTCTTC.

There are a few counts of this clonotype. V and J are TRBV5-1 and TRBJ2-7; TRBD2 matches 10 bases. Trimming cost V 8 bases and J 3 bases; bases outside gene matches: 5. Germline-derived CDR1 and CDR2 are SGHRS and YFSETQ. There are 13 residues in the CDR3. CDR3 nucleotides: TGCGCCAGTGGGCCTAGCGGGGGCTACGAGCAGTACTTC. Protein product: CASGPSGGYEQYF. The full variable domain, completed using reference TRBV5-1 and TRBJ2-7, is KAGVTQTPRYLIKTRGQQVTLSCSPISGHRSVSWYQQTPGQGLQFLFEYFSETQRNKGNFPGRFSGRQFSNSRSEMNVSTLELGDSALYLCASGPSGGYEQYFGPGTRLTVT.